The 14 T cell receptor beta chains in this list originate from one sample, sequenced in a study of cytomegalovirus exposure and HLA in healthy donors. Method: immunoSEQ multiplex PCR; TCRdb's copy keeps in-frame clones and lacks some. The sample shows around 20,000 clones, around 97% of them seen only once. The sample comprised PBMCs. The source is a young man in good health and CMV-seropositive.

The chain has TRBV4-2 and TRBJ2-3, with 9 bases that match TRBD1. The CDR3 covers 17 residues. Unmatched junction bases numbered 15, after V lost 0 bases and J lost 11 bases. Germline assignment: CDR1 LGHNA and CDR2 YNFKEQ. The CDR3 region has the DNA TGTGCCAGCAGCCAAGAACCCGGGACAGGGATTCGTGGCGGGCAGTATTTT. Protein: CASSQEPGTGIRGGQYF.

CDR3 residues: CASVSGAQETQYF. For the CDR3, the DNA is TGCGCCAGCGTATCGGGAGCCCAAGAGACCCAGTACTTC. This sequence joins TRBV5-1 and TRBJ2-5, with D perhaps matching TRBD2 (6 bases). The CDR3 sequence is 13 residues long. Germline V gene data show CDR1 as SGHRS and CDR2 as YFSETQ. Trimming stripped 7 bases from V and 1 base from J, with 11 bases between.

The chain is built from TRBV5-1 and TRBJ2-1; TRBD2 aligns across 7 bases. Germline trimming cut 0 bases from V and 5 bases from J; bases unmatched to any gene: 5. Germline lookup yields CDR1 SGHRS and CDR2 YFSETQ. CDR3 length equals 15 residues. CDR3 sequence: CASSLVLAPDNEQFF. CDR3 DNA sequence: TGCGCCAGCAGCTTGGTACTAGCGCCAGACAATGAGCAGTTCTTC.

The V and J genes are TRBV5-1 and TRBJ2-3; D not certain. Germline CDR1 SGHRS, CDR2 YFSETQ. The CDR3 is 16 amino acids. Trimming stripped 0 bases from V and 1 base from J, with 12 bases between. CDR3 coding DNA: TGCGCCAGCAGCTTGGCCAAGCTAACGGGCACAGATACGCAGTATTTT. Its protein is CASSLAKLTGTDTQYF.

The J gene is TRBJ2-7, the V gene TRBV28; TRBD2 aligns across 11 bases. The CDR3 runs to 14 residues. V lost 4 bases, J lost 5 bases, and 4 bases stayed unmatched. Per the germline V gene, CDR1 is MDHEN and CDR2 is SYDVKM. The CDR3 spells CASSSLAGVNEQYF. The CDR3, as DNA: TGTGCCAGCAGTTCACTAGCGGGAGTGAACGAGCAGTACTTC.

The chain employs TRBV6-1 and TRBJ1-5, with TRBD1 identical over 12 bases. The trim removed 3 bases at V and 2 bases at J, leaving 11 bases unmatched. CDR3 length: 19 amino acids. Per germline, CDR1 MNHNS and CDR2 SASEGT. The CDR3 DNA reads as TGTGCCAGCAGTGACGTTCCGGGACAGGGGGCGCCGGGCAATCAGCCCCAGCATTTT. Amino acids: CASSDVPGQGAPGNQPQHF.

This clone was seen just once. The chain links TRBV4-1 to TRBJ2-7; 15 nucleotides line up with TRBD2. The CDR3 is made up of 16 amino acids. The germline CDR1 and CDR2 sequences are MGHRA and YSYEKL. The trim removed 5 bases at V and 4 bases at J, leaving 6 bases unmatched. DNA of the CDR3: TGCGCCAGCAGCTACGGACTAGCGGGAGGGTTATACGAGCAGTACTTC. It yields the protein CASSYGLAGGLYEQYF.

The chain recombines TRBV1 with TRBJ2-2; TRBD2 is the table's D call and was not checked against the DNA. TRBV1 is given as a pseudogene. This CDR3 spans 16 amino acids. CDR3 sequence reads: CTSRGSGSENTGELFF. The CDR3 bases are TGCACCAGCAGGGGAAGCGGGAGTGAGAACACCGGGGAGCTGTTTTTT.

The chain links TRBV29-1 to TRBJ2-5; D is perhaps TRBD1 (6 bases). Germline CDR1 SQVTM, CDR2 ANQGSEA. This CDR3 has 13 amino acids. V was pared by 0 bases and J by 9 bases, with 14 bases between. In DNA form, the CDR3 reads TGCAGCGTTGAAGAGAGGCAGGGGTATGCCCAGTACTTC. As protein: CSVEERQGYAQYF.

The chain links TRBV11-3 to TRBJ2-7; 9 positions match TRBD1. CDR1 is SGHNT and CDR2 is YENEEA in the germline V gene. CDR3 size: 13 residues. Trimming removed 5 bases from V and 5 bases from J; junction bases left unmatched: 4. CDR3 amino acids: CASSPQGADEQYF. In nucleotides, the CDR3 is TGTGCCAGCAGCCCACAGGGGGCGGACGAGCAGTACTTC.

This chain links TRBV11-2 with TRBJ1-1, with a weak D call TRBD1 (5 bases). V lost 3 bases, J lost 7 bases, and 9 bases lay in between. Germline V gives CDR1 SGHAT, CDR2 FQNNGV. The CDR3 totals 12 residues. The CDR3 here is CASSFIQGEAFF. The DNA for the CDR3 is TGTGCCAGCAGCTTCATTCAGGGTGAAGCTTTCTTT.

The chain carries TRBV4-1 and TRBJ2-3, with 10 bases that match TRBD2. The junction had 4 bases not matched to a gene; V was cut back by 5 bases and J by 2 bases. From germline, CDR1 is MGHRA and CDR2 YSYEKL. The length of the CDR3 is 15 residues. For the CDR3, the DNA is TGCGCCAGCAGCTCCGGGACTAGCGACACAGATACGCAGTATTTT. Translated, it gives CASSSGTSDTDTQYF.

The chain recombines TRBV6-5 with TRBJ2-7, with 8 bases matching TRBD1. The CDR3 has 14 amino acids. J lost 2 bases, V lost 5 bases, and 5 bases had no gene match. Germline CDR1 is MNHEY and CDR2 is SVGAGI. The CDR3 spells CASSPDRGPYEQYF. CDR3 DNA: TGTGCCAGCAGTCCCGACAGGGGCCCCTACGAGCAGTACTTC.

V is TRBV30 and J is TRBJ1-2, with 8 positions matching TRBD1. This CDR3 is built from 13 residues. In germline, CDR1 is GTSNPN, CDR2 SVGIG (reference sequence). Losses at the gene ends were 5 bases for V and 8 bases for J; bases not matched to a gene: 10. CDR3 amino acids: CAWGRDRPLGYTF. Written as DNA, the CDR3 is TGTGCCTGGGGACGGGACAGGCCTTTGGGCTACACCTTC.